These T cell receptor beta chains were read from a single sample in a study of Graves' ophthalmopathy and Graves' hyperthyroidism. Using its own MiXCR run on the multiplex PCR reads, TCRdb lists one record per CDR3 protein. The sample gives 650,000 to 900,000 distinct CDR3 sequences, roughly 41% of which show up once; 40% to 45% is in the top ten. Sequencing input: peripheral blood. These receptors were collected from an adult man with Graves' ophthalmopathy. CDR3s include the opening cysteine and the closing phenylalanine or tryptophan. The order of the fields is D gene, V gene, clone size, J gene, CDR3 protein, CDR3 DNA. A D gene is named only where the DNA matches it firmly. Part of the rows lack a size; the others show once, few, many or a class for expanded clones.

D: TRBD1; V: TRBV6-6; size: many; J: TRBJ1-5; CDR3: CASSYGQERGHF; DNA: TGTGCCAGCAGTTACGGACAGGAGCGAGGGCATTTT
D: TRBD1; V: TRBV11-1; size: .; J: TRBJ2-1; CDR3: CASRHRDRIYNEQFF; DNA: TGTGCCAGCAGGCACCGGGACAGAATCTACAATGAGCAGTTCTTC
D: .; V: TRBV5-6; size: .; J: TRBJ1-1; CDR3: CASSLAWGMGTEAFF; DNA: TGTGCCAGCAGCTTGGCCTGGGGGATGGGAACTGAAGCTTTCTTT
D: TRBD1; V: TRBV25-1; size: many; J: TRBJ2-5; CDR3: CASSDVRQGAETQYF; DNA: TGTGCCAGCAGTGACGTCCGACAGGGGGCGGAGACCCAGTACTTC
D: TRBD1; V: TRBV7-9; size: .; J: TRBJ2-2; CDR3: CARDRDNTGELFF; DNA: TGTGCCCGGGACAGGGATAACACCGGGGAGCTGTTTTTT
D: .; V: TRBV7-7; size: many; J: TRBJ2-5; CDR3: CASSFLFRETQYF; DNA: TGTGCTAGCAGCTTTTTATTTAGGGAGACCCAGTACTTC
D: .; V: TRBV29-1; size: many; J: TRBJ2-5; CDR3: CSAADPETQYF; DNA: TGCAGCGCCGCGGACCCGGAGACCCAGTACTTC
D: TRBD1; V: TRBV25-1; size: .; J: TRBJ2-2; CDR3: CASSEGDRGWELFF; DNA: TGTGCCAGCAGTGAGGGGGACAGGGGTTGGGAGCTGTTTTTT
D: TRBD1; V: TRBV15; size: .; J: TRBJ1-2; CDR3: CASTWGDRGIRNYGHTF; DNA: TGTGCCAGCACCTGGGGGGACAGGGGGATTCGGAACTATGGCCACACCTTC
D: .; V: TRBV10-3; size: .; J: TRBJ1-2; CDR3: CASRALNYGYTF; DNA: TGTGCCAGCCGGGCGTTGAACTATGGCTACACCTTC
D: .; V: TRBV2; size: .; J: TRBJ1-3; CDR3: CASSFRQNSGNTIYF; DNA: TGTGCCAGCAGTTTTCGACAGAACTCTGGAAACACCATATATTTT
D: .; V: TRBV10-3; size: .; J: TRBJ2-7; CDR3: CAISEDPGVSYEQYF; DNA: TGTGCCATCAGTGAAGATCCGGGAGTCTCCTACGAGCAGTACTTC
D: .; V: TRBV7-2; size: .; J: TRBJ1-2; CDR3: CASSSPGSYGYTF; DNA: TGTGCCAGCAGCTCGCCCGGGTCTTATGGCTACACCTTC
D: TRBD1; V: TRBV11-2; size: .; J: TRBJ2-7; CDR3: CASSQSRTGSPYEQYF; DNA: TGTGCCAGCAGCCAGTCAAGGACAGGGTCACCCTACGAGCAGTACTTC
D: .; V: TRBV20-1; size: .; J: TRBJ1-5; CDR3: CSASGRIHQPQHF; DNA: TGCAGTGCAAGTGGACGGATTCATCAGCCCCAGCATTTT
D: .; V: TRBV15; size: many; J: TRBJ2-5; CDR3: CATSRGAGWQETQYF; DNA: TGTGCCACCAGCAGAGGGGCAGGGTGGCAAGAGACCCAGTACTTC
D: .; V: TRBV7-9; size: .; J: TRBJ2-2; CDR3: CASSSSRATNTGELFF; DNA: TGTGCCAGCAGCTCCAGCCGGGCTACGAACACCGGGGAGCTGTTTTTT
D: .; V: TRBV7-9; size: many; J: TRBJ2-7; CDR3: CASSTRVYEQYF; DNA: TGTGCCAGCAGCACCAGGGTCTACGAGCAGTACTTC
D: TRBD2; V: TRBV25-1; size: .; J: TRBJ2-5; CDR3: CASSLPRLAGKMDRWEQYF; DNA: TGTGCCAGCAGTTTACCCCGACTAGCGGGAAAGATGGACCGCTGGGAGCAGTACTTC
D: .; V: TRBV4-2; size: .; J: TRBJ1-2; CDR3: CASSQDRSNYGYTF; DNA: TGTGCCAGCAGCCAAGATCGGAGTAACTATGGCTACACCTTC
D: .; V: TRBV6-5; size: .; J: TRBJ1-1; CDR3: CASSLNSGVTEAFF; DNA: TGTGCCAGCAGCCTAAACTCAGGGGTCACTGAAGCTTTCTTT
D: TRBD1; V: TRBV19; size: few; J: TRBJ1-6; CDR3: CASSYKTGSKSPLHF; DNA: TGTGCCAGCAGTTACAAGACAGGGTCTAAATCACCCCTCCACTTT
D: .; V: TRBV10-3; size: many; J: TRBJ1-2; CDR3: CAISDRPRDGYTF; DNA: TGTGCCATCAGTGACAGGCCACGCGATGGCTACACCTTC
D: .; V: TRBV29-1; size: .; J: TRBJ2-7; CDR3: CSSEQESYEQYF; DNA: TGCAGCAGTGAACAGGAGTCCTACGAGCAGTACTTC
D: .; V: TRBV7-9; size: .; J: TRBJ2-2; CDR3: CASSFPLNTGELFF; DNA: TGTGCCAGCAGCTTCCCACTGAACACCGGGGAGCTGTTTTTT
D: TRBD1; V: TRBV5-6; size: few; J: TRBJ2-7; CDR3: CASSGFRDRVPYEQYF; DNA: TGTGCCAGCAGCGGCTTCCGGGACAGGGTTCCCTACGAGCAGTACTTC
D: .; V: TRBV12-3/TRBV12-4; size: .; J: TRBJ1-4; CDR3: CASSFRAGNEKLFF; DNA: TGTGCCAGCAGTTTTAGGGCAGGGAATGAAAAACTGTTTTTT
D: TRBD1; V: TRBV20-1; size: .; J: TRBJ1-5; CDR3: CSAPTGTRPQHF; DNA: TGCAGTGCTCCGACAGGGACTCGGCCCCAGCATTTT
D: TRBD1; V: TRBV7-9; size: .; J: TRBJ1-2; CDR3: CASSTRTGNSGYTF; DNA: TGTGCCAGCAGCACCAGGACAGGGAACTCTGGCTACACCTTC
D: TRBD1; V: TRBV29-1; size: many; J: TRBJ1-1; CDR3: CSVVGQDQNTEAFF; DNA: TGCAGCGTTGTGGGACAGGACCAAAACACTGAAGCTTTCTTT
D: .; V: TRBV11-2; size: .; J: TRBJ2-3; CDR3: CASSLLGPTDTQYF; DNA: TGTGCCAGCAGCCTATTAGGGCCCACAGATACGCAGTATTTT
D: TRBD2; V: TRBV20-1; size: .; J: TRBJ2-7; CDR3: CSADPLAGERQYF; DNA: TGCAGTGCCGATCCCCTAGCGGGAGAAAGGCAGTACTTC
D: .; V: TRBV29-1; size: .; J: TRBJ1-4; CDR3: CSVELAGERHSNEKLFF; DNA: TGCAGCGTTGAACTAGCGGGAGAAAGGCACTCTAATGAAAAACTGTTTTTT
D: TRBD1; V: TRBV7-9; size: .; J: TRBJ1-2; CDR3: CASSSRGGGVNVDGYTF; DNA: TGTGCCAGCAGCTCTAGGGGAGGGGGCGTCAATGTGGATGGCTACACCTTC
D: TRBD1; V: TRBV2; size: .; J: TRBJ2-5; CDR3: CASSPGQYRETQYF; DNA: TGTGCCAGCAGTCCGGGACAGTACCGGGAGACCCAGTACTTC
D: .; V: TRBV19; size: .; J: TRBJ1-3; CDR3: CASLGGPSGNTIYF; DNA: TGTGCCAGCTTAGGCGGTCCGTCCGGAAACACCATATATTTT
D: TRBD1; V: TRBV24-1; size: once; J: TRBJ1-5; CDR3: CASSLWTGFDSNQPQHF; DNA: TGTGCCAGCAGTTTGTGGACAGGGTTCGACAGCAATCAGCCCCAGCATTTT
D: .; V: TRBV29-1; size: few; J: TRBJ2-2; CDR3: CSAGTLNTGELFF; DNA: TGCAGCGCCGGGACACTGAACACCGGGGAGCTGTTTTTT
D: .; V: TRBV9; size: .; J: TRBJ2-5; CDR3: CASSSAGWETQYF; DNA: TGTGCCAGCAGCTCGGCAGGGTGGGAGACCCAGTACTTC
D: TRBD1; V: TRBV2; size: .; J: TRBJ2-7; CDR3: CASRPGTGIRYEQYF; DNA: TGTGCCAGCAGGCCCGGGACAGGGATCCGATACGAGCAGTACTTC
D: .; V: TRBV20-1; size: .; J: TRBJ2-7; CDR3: CSAREEVPWEQYF; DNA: TGCAGTGCTAGGGAGGAGGTGCCGTGGGAGCAGTACTTC
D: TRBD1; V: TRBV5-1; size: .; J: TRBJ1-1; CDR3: CASSRSGTVNTEAFF; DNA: TGCGCCAGCAGCCGCTCCGGGACAGTGAACACTGAAGCTTTCTTT
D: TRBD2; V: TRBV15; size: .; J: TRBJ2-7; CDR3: CATSREAGGRYEQYF; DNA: TGTGCCACCAGCAGGGAAGCGGGGGGAAGGTACGAGCAGTACTTC
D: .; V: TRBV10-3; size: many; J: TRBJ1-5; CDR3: CAISEGGPGQPQHF; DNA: TGTGCCATCAGTGAGGGGGGGCCGGGTCAGCCCCAGCATTTT
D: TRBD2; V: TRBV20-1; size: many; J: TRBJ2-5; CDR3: CSARLTSGRETQYF; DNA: TGCAGTGCACGCCTTACTAGCGGGCGGGAGACCCAGTACTTC
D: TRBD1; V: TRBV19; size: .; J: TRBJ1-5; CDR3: CASSTIRGYSNQPQHF; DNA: TGTGCCAGTAGTACGATCAGGGGGTATAGCAATCAGCCCCAGCATTTT
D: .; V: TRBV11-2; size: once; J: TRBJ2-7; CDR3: CASSVETVLEQYF; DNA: TGTGCCAGCAGCGTGGAGACAGTTCTCGAGCAGTACTTC
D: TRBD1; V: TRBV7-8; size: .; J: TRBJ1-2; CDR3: CASTPRMGTELNYGYTF; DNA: TGTGCCAGCACCCCCCGGATGGGGACAGAACTAAACTATGGCTACACCTTC
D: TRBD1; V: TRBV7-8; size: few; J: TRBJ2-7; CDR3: CASSQDQTGSYEQYF; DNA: TGTGCCAGCAGCCAAGACCAGACAGGGTCCTACGAGCAGTACTTC
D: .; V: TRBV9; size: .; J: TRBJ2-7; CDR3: CASSSRGAGAQQYF; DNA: TGTGCCAGCAGCTCACGGGGGGCAGGGGCTCAGCAGTACTTC
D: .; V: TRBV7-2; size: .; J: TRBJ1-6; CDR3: CASSFPTGSNSPLHF; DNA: TGTGCCAGCAGCTTCCCCACAGGGTCGAATTCACCCCTCCACTTT
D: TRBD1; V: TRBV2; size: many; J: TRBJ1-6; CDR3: CASHGTGGSPLHF; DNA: TGTGCCAGCCACGGTACAGGGGGTTCACCCCTCCACTTT
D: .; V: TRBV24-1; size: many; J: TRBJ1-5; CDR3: CATSGNRDHSNQPQHF; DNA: TGTGCCACCAGTGGGAACAGGGATCATAGCAATCAGCCCCAGCATTTT
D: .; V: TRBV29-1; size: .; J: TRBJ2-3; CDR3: CSVTGLYTDTQYF; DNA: TGCAGCGTTACTGGGCTGTACACAGATACGCAGTATTTT